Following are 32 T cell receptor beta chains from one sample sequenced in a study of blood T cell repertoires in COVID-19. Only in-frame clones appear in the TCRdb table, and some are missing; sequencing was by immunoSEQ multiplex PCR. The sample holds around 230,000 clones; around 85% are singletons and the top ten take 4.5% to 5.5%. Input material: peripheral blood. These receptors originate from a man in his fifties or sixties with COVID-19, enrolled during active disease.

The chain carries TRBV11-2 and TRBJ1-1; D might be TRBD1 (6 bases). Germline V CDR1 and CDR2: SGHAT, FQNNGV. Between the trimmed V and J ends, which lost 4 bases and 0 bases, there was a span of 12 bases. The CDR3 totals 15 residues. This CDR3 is CASSSLRGLNTEAFF. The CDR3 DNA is TGTGCCAGCAGCTCCCTCAGGGGACTGAACACTGAAGCTTTCTTT.

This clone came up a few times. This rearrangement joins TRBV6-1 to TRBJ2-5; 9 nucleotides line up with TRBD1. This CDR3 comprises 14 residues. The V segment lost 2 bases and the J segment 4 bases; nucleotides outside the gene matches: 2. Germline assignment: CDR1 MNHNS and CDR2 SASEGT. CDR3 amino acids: CASSENRGRETQYF. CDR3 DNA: TGTGCCAGCAGTGAAAACAGGGGGCGAGAGACCCAGTACTTC.

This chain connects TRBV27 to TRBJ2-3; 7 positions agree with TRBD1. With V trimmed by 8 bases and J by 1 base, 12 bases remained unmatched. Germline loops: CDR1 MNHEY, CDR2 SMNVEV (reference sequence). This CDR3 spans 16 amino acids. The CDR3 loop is CASASSFTGGTDTQYF. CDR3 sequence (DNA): TGTGCCAGCGCCTCCTCATTTACAGGGGGCACAGATACGCAGTATTTT.

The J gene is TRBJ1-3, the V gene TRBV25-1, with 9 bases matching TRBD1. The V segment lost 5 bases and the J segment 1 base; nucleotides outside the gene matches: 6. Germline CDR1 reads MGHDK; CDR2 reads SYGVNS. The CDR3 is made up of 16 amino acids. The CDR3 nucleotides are TGTGCCAGCAGTACCCGGGACAGGGTTTCTGGAAACACCATATATTTT. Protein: CASSTRDRVSGNTIYF.

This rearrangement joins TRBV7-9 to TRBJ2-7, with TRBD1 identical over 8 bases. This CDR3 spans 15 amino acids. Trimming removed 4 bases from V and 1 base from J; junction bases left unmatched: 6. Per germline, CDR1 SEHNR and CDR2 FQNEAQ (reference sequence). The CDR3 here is CASSSDRGFSYEQYF. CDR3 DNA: TGTGCCAGCAGCTCCGACAGGGGTTTTTCCTACGAGCAGTACTTC.

This chain's CDR3 is CAISATGADTQYF. The CDR3, as DNA: TGTGCCATCAGTGCTACAGGTGCAGATACGCAGTATTTT. The rearrangement joins TRBV10-3 to TRBJ2-3; D may be TRBD1 (5 bases). Germline loops: CDR1 ENHRY, CDR2 SYGVKD. The V end lost 4 bases, the J end lost 4 bases, and 9 bases lay between the germline ends. The CDR3 has 13 residues.

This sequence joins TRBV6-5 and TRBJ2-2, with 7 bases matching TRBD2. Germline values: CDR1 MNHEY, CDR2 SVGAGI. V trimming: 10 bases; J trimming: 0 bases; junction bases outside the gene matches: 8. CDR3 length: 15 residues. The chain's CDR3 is CAIRRGGTNTGELFF. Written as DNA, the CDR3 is TGTGCCATTCGACGCGGGGGAACGAACACCGGGGAGCTGTTTTTT.

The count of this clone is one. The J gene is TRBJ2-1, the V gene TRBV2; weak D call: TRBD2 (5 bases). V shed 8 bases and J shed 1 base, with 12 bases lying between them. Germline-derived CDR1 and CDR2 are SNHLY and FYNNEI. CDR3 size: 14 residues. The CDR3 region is CASRGWLSYNEQFF. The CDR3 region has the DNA TGTGCCAGCCGAGGGTGGCTTTCCTACAATGAGCAGTTCTTC.

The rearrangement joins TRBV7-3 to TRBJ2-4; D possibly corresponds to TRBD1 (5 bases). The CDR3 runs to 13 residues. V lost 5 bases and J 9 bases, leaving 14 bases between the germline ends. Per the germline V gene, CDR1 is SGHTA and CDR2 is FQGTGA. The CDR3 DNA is TGTGCCAGCAGCGACGGGTATAGGGGCATTCAGTACTTC. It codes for CASSDGYRGIQYF. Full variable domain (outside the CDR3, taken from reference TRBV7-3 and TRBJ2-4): GAGVSQTPSNKVTEKGKYVELRCDPISGHTALYWYRQSLGQGPEFLIYFQGTGAADDSGLPNDRFFAVRPEGSVSTLKIQRTERGDSAVYLCASSDGYRGIQYFGAGTRLSVL.

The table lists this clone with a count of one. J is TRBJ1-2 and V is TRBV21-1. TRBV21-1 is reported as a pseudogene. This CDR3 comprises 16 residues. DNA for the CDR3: TGTGCCAGCCCCCGAAAGGGAGGGCGGAAAAACTATGGCTACACCTTC. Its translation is CASPRKGGRKNYGYTF.

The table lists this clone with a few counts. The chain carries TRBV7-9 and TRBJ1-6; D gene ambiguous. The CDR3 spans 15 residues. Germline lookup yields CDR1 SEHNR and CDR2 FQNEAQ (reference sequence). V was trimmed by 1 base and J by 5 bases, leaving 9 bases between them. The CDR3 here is CASSLGRGDNSPLHF. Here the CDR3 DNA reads TGTGCCAGCAGCTTAGGACGGGGAGATAATTCACCCCTCCACTTT.

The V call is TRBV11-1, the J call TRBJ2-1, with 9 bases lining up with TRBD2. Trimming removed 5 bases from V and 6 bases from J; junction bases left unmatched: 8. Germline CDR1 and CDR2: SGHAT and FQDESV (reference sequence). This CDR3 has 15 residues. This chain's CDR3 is CASSAGLAMGNEQFF. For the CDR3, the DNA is TGTGCCAGCAGCGCGGGACTAGCAATGGGCAATGAGCAGTTCTTC.

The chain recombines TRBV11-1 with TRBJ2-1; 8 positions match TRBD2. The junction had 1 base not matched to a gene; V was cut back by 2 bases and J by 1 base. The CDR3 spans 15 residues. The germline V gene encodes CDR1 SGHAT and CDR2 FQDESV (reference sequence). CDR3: CASSLSGGSYNEQFF. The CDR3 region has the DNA TGTGCCAGCAGCTTAAGCGGGGGTTCCTACAATGAGCAGTTCTTC.

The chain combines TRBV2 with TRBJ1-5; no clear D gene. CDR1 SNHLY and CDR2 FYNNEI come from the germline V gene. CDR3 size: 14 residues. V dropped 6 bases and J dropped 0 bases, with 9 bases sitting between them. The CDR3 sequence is CASSNTNSNQPQHF. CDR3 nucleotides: TGTGCCAGCAGCAACACCAATAGCAATCAGCCCCAGCATTTT.

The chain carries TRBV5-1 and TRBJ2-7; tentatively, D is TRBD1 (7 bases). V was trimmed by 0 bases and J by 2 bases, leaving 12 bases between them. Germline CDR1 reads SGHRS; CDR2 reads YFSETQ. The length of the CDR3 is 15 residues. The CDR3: CASSLVGGTAYEQYF. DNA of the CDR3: TGCGCCAGCAGCTTGGTAGGGGGGACAGCCTACGAGCAGTACTTC.

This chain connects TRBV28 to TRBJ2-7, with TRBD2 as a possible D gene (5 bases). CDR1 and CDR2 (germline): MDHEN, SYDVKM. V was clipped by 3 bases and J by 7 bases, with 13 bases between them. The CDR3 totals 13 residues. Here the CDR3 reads CASSLSRRGEQYF. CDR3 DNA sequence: TGTGCCAGCAGTTTGTCCCGCCGAGGGGAGCAGTACTTC.

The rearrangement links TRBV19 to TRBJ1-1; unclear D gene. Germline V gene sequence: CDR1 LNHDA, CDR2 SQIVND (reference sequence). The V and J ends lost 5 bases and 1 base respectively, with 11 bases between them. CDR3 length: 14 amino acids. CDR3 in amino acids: CASSFWEKNTEAFF. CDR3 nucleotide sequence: TGTGCCAGTAGTTTCTGGGAGAAGAACACTGAAGCTTTCTTT.

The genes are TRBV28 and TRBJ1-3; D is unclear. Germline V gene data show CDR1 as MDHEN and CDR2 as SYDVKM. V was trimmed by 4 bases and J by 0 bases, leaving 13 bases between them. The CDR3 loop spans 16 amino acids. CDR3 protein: CASSSIILISGNTIYF. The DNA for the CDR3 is TGTGCCAGCAGTTCTATTATCTTGATCTCTGGAAACACCATATATTTT.

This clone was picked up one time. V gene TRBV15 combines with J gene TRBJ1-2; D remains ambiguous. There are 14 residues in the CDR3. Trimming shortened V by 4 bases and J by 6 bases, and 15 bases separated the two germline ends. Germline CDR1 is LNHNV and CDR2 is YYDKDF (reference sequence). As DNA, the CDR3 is TGTGCCACCAGCAAAGGAGGGTTCGGGGATGGCTACACCTTC. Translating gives CATSKGGFGDGYTF.

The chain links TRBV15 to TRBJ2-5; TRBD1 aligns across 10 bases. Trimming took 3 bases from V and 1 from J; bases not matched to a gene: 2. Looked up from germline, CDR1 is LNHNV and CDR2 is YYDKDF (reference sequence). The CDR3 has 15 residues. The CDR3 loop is CATSRGQGPQETQYF. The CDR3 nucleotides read TGTGCCACCAGCAGGGGACAGGGGCCCCAAGAGACCCAGTACTTC.

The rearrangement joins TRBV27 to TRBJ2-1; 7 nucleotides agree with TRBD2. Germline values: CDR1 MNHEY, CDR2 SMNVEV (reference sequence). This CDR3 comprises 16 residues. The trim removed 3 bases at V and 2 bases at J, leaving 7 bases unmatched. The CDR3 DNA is TGTGCCAGCAGTTTGAACCCCGGGGGGACCTACAATGAGCAGTTCTTC. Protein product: CASSLNPGGTYNEQFF.

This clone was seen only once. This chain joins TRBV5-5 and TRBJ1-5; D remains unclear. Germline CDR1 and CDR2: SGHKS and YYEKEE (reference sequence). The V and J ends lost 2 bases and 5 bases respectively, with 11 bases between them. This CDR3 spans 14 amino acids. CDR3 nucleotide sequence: TGTGCCAGCAGCTTTTTCCCAGGATATCAGCCCCAGCATTTT. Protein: CASSFFPGYQPQHF.

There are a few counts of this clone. CDR3 sequence reads: CASITHGNTGELFF. The DNA of the CDR3 is TGTGCCAGCATCACTCACGGGAACACCGGGGAGCTGTTTTTT. V gene TRBV28 combines with J gene TRBJ2-2, with no clear D. From germline, CDR1 is MDHEN and CDR2 SYDVKM. The length of the CDR3 is 14 residues. V was shortened by 7 bases and J by 1 base, with 10 bases between the two germline ends.

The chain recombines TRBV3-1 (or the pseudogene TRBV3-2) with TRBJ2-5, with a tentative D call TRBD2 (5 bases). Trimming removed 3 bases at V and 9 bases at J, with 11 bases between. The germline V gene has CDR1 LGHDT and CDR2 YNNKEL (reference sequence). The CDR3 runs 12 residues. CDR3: CASSHDYVAQYF. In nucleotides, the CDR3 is TGTGCCAGCAGCCATGACTATGTGGCCCAGTACTTC.

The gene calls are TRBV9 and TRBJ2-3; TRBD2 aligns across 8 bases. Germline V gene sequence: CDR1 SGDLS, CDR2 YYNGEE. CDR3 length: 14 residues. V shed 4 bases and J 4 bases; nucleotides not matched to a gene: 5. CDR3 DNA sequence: TGTGCCAGCAGCCCCGGACTAGCATCAGATACGCAGTATTTT. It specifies CASSPGLASDTQYF.

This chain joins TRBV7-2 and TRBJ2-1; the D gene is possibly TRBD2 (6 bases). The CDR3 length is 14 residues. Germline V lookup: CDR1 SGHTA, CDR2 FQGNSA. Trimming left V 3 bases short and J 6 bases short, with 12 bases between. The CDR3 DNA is TGTGCCAGCAGCTTGGGACTGGGACTCAATGAGCAGTTCTTC. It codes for CASSLGLGLNEQFF.

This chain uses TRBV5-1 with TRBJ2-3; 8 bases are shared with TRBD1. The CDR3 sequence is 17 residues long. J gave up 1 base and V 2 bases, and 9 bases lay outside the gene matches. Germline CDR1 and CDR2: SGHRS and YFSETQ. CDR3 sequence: CASSLRQGISGTDTQYF. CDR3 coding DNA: TGCGCCAGCAGCTTACGACAGGGGATAAGTGGCACAGATACGCAGTATTTT.

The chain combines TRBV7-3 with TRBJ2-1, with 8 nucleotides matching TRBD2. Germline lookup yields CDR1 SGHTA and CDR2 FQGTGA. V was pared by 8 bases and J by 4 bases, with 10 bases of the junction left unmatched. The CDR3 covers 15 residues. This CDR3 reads CASSLRGGPYNEQFF. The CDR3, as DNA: TGTGCCAGCTCCCTTCGGGGGGGCCCTTACAATGAGCAGTTCTTC.

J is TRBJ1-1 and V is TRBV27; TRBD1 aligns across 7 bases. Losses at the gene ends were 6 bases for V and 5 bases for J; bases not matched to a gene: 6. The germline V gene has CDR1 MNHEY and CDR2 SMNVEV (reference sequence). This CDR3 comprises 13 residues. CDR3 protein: CASRIPGGTEAFF. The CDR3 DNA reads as TGTGCCAGCAGGATCCCAGGGGGAACTGAAGCTTTCTTT.

The CDR3 spells CSAKGLTGELFF. The CDR3, as DNA: TGCAGCGCCAAGGGGCTCACCGGGGAGCTGTTTTTT. J is TRBJ2-2 and V is TRBV29-1, with TRBD1 as a possible D gene (5 bases). Trimming took off 7 bases at V and 4 bases at J, with 10 bases between the two ends. The CDR3 runs 12 residues. The germline V gene has CDR1 SQVTM and CDR2 ANQGSEA.

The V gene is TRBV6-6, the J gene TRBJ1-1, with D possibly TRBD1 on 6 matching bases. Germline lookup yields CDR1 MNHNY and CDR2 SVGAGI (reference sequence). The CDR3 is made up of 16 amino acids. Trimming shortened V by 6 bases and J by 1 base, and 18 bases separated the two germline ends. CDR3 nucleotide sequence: TGTGCCAGCAGAGATACCGCGGGGGGGGCGAACACTGAAGCTTTCTTT. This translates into CASRDTAGGANTEAFF.

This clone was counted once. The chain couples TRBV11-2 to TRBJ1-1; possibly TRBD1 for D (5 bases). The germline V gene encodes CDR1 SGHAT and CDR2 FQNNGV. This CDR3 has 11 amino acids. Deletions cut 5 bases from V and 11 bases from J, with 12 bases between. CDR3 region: CASSVGTGAFF. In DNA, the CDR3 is TGTGCCAGCAGCGTCGGGACTGGGGCTTTCTTT.